This entry lists 23 T cell receptor beta chains sequenced from one sample in a study of blood T cell repertoires in COVID-19. Method: immunoSEQ multiplex PCR; TCRdb's copy keeps in-frame clones and lacks some. The sample contains about 90,000 clones, 85% of which appear only once. Sequencing was carried out using peripheral blood. All receptors come from a man over 45 with acute or convalescent COVID-19.

The genes are TRBV7-6 and TRBJ2-2, with TRBD1 matching over 7 bases. Unmatched junction bases numbered 12, after V lost 5 bases and J lost 6 bases. The CDR3 has 16 residues. Germline V gene lookup returns CDR1 SGHVS and CDR2 FNYEAQ. CDR3 protein: CASSLSQGTVAGELFF. CDR3 coding DNA: TGTGCCAGCAGCCTTTCACAAGGGACAGTCGCCGGGGAGCTGTTTTTT.

The chain has TRBV18 and TRBJ1-1; TRBD1 agrees at 11 bases. Trimming removed 1 base from V and 9 bases from J; junction bases left unmatched: 10. The CDR3 covers 16 residues. Per germline, CDR1 KGHSH and CDR2 LQKENI. In nucleotides, the CDR3 is TGTGCCAGCTCACCACTTGCCGGACAGGGGGCCTTTCAAGCTTTCTTT. Its translation is CASSPLAGQGAFQAFF. Filled out from reference TRBV18 and TRBJ1-1, the complete variable domain reads NAGVMQNPRHLVRRRGQEARLRCSPMKGHSHVYWYRQLPEEGLKFMVYLQKENIIDESGMPKERFSAEFPKEGPSILRIQQVVRGDSAAYFCASSPLAGQGAFQAFFGQGTRLTVV.

On this clone itself: The junction differs from germline at one of its ends, possibly a read error. The V call is TRBV6-5, the J call TRBJ1-5; 7 bases map to TRBD1. This CDR3 is built from 15 residues. Germline CDR1 and CDR2: MNHEY and SVGAGI. The CDR3 nucleotides are TGTGCCAGCAGTTTTGACAGGGAGGTTAATCTGCCCCAGCATTTT. It is translated as CASSFDREVNLPQHF.

This clone appeared many times. Other DNA sequences in this sample translate to the same CDR3. The chain recombines TRBV30 with TRBJ1-1; D not resolved. The CDR3 contains 12 residues. The V and J ends lost 2 bases and 0 bases respectively, with 4 bases between them. Germline CDR1 GTSNPN, CDR2 SVGIG (reference sequence). The CDR3, as DNA: TGTGCCTGGAGTCCCTTGAACACTGAAGCTTTCTTT. It translates to CAWSPLNTEAFF.

CDR3 DNA: TGTGCCAGCAACGACAGGCTCAAAGAGACCCAGTACTTC. Translation: CASNDRLKETQYF. The rearrangement uses TRBV6-5 and TRBJ2-5; TRBD1 is a possible D gene (6 bases). The V end was cut by 7 bases, the J end by 3 bases, with 12 bases between. CDR3 length equals 13 residues. Per germline, CDR1 MNHEY and CDR2 SVGAGI.

The gene calls are TRBV4-3 and TRBJ1-6, with TRBD1 as a possible D gene (5 bases). The V end was cut by 2 bases, the J end by 3 bases, with 8 bases between. CDR3 length: 15 amino acids. Germline assignment: CDR1 LGHNA and CDR2 YSLEER. CDR3 DNA sequence: TGCGCCAGCAGCCAATCCGGGGGCTATAATTCACCCCTCCACTTT. This encodes CASSQSGGYNSPLHF.

This chain connects TRBV19 to TRBJ1-1; 10 bases match TRBD1. Germline CDR1 LNHDA, CDR2 SQIVND (reference sequence). J lost 8 bases, V lost 8 bases, and 14 bases had no gene match. The CDR3 has 15 amino acids. The CDR3 protein is CASWGTGAAKEEAFF. The CDR3 nucleotides read TGTGCCAGTTGGGGGACAGGGGCCGCTAAGGAGGAAGCTTTCTTT.

About this clone itself: A read error may produce the germline difference seen at one junction end. The CDR3 DNA sequence: TGTGCCAGCAGCTTGGGCGGACTAGCAGTGAATTTT. Residues: CASSLGGLAVNF. J is TRBJ2-3 and V is TRBV5-6, with 8 bases matching TRBD2. Germline V gene data show CDR1 as SGHDT and CDR2 as YYEEEE. The CDR3 covers 12 residues.

V and J are TRBV6-5 and TRBJ2-7; a possible D gene is TRBD2 (6 bases). V gave up 5 bases and J gave up 5 bases, with 13 bases separating them. CDR1 is MNHEY and CDR2 is SVGAGI in the germline V gene. The CDR3 contains 13 residues. CDR3 coding DNA: TGTGCCAGCAGTCGCCGGGACTTCAACGAGCAGTACTTC. It yields the protein CASSRRDFNEQYF.

This clone has just a few counts. V usage is TRBV3-1 (or the pseudogene TRBV3-2) and J usage is TRBJ1-2; 8 nucleotides line up with TRBD1. The junction had 6 bases not matched to a gene; V was cut back by 5 bases and J by 4 bases. Germline V gives CDR1 LGHDT, CDR2 YNNKEL (reference sequence). This CDR3 contains 14 residues. The DNA for the CDR3 is TGTGCCAGCAGCTACGGACAGGGCCTCTATGGCTACACCTTC. Translation: CASSYGQGLYGYTF.

The rearrangement uses TRBV6-5 and TRBJ2-3, with TRBD2 identical over 7 bases. CDR3 size: 15 residues. Germline CDR1 reads MNHEY; CDR2 reads SVGAGI. Unmatched junction bases numbered 4, after V lost 3 bases and J lost 1 base. In DNA, the CDR3 is TGTGCCAGCAGTTATGATGGGGGGGGCACAGATACGCAGTATTTT. It is translated as CASSYDGGGTDTQYF.

This rearrangement joins TRBV9 to TRBJ2-2; TRBD1 matches at 8 bases. The trim removed 0 bases at V and 2 bases at J, leaving 3 bases unmatched. Per germline, CDR1 SGDLS and CDR2 YYNGEE. CDR3 length: 16 amino acids. The CDR3 coding sequence is TGTGCCAGCAGCGTAGGGGGACAGGCTAACACCGGGGAGCTGTTTTTT. It yields the protein CASSVGGQANTGELFF. Drawing the rest from reference TRBV9 and TRBJ2-2, the complete variable domain is DSGVTQTPKHLITATGQRVTLRCSPRSGDLSVYWYQQSLDQGLQFLIQYYNGEERAKGNILERFSAQQFPDLHSELNLSSLELGDSALYFCASSVGGQANTGELFFGEGSRLTVL.

This chain connects TRBV7-8 to TRBJ2-2; TRBD1 agrees at 9 bases. J gave up 7 bases and V 5 bases, and 8 bases lay outside the gene matches. The CDR3 runs 15 residues. Germline-derived CDR1 and CDR2 are SGHVS and FQNEAQ. The CDR3 here is CASSPTGQGIGELFF. CDR3 DNA: TGTGCCAGCAGCCCGACGGGACAGGGAATCGGGGAGCTGTTTTTT.

V and J are TRBV24-1 and TRBJ1-1, with 9 nucleotides matching TRBD1. The CDR3 has 13 residues. Germline V gene lookup returns CDR1 KGHDR and CDR2 SFDVKD. V was clipped by 2 bases and J by 8 bases; unmatched bases: 2. The CDR3 DNA is TGTGCCACCAGTGATTCCGGACAGGGGGAAGCTTTCTTT. The encoded protein is CATSDSGQGEAFF.

This chain uses TRBV19 with TRBJ2-6; 8 nucleotides line up with TRBD1. The CDR3 runs 19 residues. V dropped 3 bases and J dropped 0; count of bases not matched to a gene: 10. Germline assignment: CDR1 LNHDA and CDR2 SQIVND (reference sequence). This CDR3 reads CASSIRQGSSDSGANVLTF. CDR3 DNA: TGTGCCAGTAGTATTAGACAGGGGAGCAGCGACTCTGGGGCCAACGTCCTGACTTTC.

V and J are TRBV13 and TRBJ1-1, with D perhaps TRBD1 (5 bases). The CDR3 is made up of 14 amino acids. Germline CDR1 PRHDT, CDR2 FYEKMQ (reference sequence). Trimming stripped 0 bases from V and 4 bases from J, with 9 bases between. CDR3 residues: CASSLGSQGTEAFF. As DNA, the CDR3 is TGTGCCAGCAGCTTAGGGAGTCAGGGCACTGAAGCTTTCTTT.

The chain has TRBV28 and TRBJ2-2, with D unclear. Germline assignment: CDR1 MDHEN and CDR2 SYDVKM. This CDR3 spans 16 amino acids. The V end was cut by 4 bases, the J end by 4 bases, with 16 bases between. CDR3 sequence reads: CASSSISYRSTGELFF. CDR3 sequence (DNA): TGTGCCAGCAGTTCAATATCCTATCGAAGCACCGGGGAGCTGTTTTTT.

The J gene is TRBJ1-1, the V gene TRBV5-4; 9 bases are shared with TRBD1. CDR1 is SGHNT and CDR2 is YYREEE in the germline V gene (reference sequence). The CDR3 is 15 amino acids. Unmatched junction bases numbered 3, after V lost 0 bases and J lost 3 bases. CDR3 sequence (DNA): TGTGCCAGCAGCTTGGCCAGGACAGGGGACACTGAAGCTTTCTTT. This codes for CASSLARTGDTEAFF.

V usage is TRBV9 and J usage is TRBJ2-2, with a weak D call TRBD1 (6 bases). Germline loops: CDR1 SGDLS, CDR2 YYNGEE. The CDR3 runs 16 residues. V was pared by 3 bases and J by 2 bases, with 14 bases between. In nucleotides, the CDR3 is TGTGCCAGCAGCGCCACTTGGACAGCAAACACCGGGGAGCTGTTTTTT. Residues: CASSATWTANTGELFF.

The chain combines TRBV7-2 with TRBJ1-1; D is unclear. Germline V lookup: CDR1 SGHTA, CDR2 FQGNSA. V gave up 2 bases and J gave up 3 bases, with 10 bases separating them. The CDR3 is 14 amino acids. The CDR3, as DNA: TGTGCCAGCAGCTTATTTCAGGCCGACACTGAAGCTTTCTTT. Translation: CASSLFQADTEAFF.

The chain combines TRBV10-3 with TRBJ2-5; D perhaps matches TRBD2 (7 bases). Germline values: CDR1 ENHRY, CDR2 SYGVKD. This CDR3 has 14 residues. V was pared by 6 bases and J by 5 bases, with 16 bases between. This CDR3 reads CAISLGGPGETQYF. CDR3 bases: TGTGCCATCAGCTTGGGGGGGCCGGGGGAGACCCAGTACTTC.

The chain links TRBV6-6 to TRBJ1-5; possible D gene TRBD1, 5 bases. Trimming took 2 bases from V and 11 from J, leaving 10 bases between them. In germline, CDR1 is MNHNY, CDR2 SVGAGI (reference sequence). This CDR3 has 12 amino acids. Here the CDR3 DNA reads TGTGCCAGCAGTTACGGGACGGGGGCCCAGCATTTT. Amino acids: CASSYGTGAQHF.

The V call is TRBV27, the J call TRBJ2-1, with unresolved D. Between the trimmed V and J ends, which lost 3 bases and 14 bases, there was a span of 17 bases. This CDR3 region has 13 residues. Germline V gene data show CDR1 as MNHEY and CDR2 as SMNVEV (reference sequence). CDR3: CASSFLAADREFF. In DNA form, the CDR3 reads TGTGCCAGCAGTTTTTTGGCCGCAGATCGGGAGTTCTTC.